The present TCR beta chain was sequenced within a study of cytomegalovirus exposure and HLA in healthy donors. 13 Jbeta primers and 60 Vbeta primers were used for the PCR. The protocol was immunoSEQ multiplex PCR, while the TCRdb copy is restricted to in-frame clones and leaves out a portion. This sample carries around 100,000 clones, approximately 80% of them seen once, and the ten largest clones take less than 5.5%. This clone appeared a single time. Its matching antigen is unknown. Study-wide results and limits: A later analysis, which compared TCR beta chains of equal frequency, found the HLA-associated ones more clonally expanded. The authors judged a highly shared variant cluster likely a sequencing artifact.

The V gene's germline CDR1 is SEHNR and CDR2 FQNEAQ (reference sequence). V lost 3 bases and J lost 1, with 9 bases in between. The CDR3 sequence is 14 residues long. The clonotype was recovered from a woman in her twenties or thirties in good health and CMV-seropositive. The genes are TRBV7-9 and TRBJ1-2; unclear D gene. Sequenced sample: PBMCs. The CDR3 DNA reads TGTGCCAGCAGCTTCCCGGGGAGTAACTATGGCTACACCTTC. Encoded protein: CASSFPGSNYGYTF. Supplemented by reference TRBV7-9 and TRBJ1-2, the full variable domain reads DTGVSQNPRHKITKRGQNVTFRCDPISEHNRLYWYRQTLGQGPEFLTYFQNEAQLEKSRLLSDRFSAERPKGSFSTLEIQRTEQGDSAMYLCASSFPGSNYGYTFGSGTRLTVV.